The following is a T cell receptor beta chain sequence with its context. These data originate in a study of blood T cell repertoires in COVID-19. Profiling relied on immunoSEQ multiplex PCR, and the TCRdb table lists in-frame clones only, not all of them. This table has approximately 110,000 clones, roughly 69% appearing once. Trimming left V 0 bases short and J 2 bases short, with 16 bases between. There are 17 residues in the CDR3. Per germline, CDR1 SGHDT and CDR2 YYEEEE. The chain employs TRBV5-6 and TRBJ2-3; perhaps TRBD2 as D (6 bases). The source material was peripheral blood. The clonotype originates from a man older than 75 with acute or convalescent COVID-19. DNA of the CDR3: TGTGCCAGCAGCTTGGTTAAGGGCGGGACCCACACAGATACGCAGTATTTT. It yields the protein CASSLVKGGTHTDTQYF.